This is a list of T cell receptor beta chains from one sample in a study of T cell clones after liver transplantation. Sequencing used immunoSEQ multiplex PCR; TCRdb keeps in-frame clones, though not all of them. The data contain over 15,000 clones, roughly nine tenths of them singletons. The source material was CD8+ T cells from blood, sampled 45 to 46 months after liver transplant. Receptors were obtained from a human patient who received a liver transplant. Some T cells may have originated in the graft donor. Each CDR3 is given with its conserved first and last residue. A D gene is named only where the DNA matches it firmly. The listing skips clone size in some rows; elsewhere it reads once, few, many or a size class.

TRBV4-1	NA	NA	TRBJ2-7	TGCGCCAGCAGCCAAGATACCCCAGGGACCTACGAGCAGTACTTC	CASSQDTPGTYEQYF
TRBV11-2	TRBD2	NA	TRBJ2-1	TGTGCCAGCAGCTTTTTGACTAGCGGCTACAATGAGCAGTTCTTC	CASSFLTSGYNEQFF
TRBV7-9	TRBD1	NA	TRBJ1-2	TGTGCCAGCAGCCCCACACTGACAGGGGTCTATGGCTACACCTTC	CASSPTLTGVYGYTF
TRBV19	NA	NA	TRBJ2-1	TGTGCCAGCAGCACGAGCGGTTCCTACAATGAGCAGTTCTTC	CASSTSGSYNEQFF
TRBV27	NA	NA	TRBJ1-5	TGTGCCAGCAGTTTAGACGGAAATCAGCCCCAGCATTTT	CASSLDGNQPQHF
TRBV6-6	NA	NA	TRBJ2-7	TGTGCCAGCAGTTCTCCGGAGGCAGCCTACGAGCAGTACTTC	CASSSPEAAYEQYF
TRBV10-3	NA	NA	TRBJ2-3	TGTGCCATCAGTGTGGGGGCTAGCGAGAACACAGATACGCAGTATTTT	CAISVGASENTDTQYF
TRBV28	NA	NA	TRBJ1-2	TGTGCCAGCAGTTTAATAAGAAGTTCGCTCTATGGCTACACCTTC	CASSLIRSSLYGYTF
TRBV10-3	TRBD2	NA	TRBJ2-1	TGTGCCATCAGTAGCGGGATTGACTACAATGAGCAGTTCTTC	CAISSGIDYNEQFF
TRBV27	NA	NA	TRBJ2-1	TGTGCCAGCAGATGGTCCGGGACAACCTACAATGAGCAGTTCTTC	CASRWSGTTYNEQFF
TRBV6-5	NA	NA	TRBJ2-2	TGTGCCAGCAGTTACGAAGGGGTCTACGGGGAGCTGTTTTTT	CASSYEGVYGELFF
TRBV7-9	NA	once	TRBJ1-4	TGTGCCAGCAGCGAGCGACCCGGGCCTAGGGCAACTAATGAAAAACTGTTTTTT	CASSERPGPRATNEKLFF
TRBV7-2	TRBD2	NA	TRBJ2-5	TGTGCCAGCAGCTCCCCGCGGGGGAAGTGGGAGACCCAGTACTTC	CASSSPRGKWETQYF
TRBV10-2	NA	few	TRBJ1-2	TGCGCCAGCAATGGGGGAGCGCGCATTGGGGGCTACACCTTC	CASNGGARIGGYTF
TRBV2	NA	NA	TRBJ1-2	TGTGCCAGCAGTGACCCCGGGACGAACTATGGCTACACCTTC	CASSDPGTNYGYTF
TRBV30	NA	NA	TRBJ2-1	TGTGCCTGGAGGAGTTACAATGAGCAGTTCTTC	CAWRSYNEQFF
TRBV6-6	NA	NA	TRBJ2-3	TGTGCCAGCAGTTACTCCTCGACTAGTGCGCAGTATTTT	CASSYSSTSAQYF
TRBV9	NA	NA	TRBJ2-5	TGTGCCAGCAGCGTGAGGGGCTCGGGTAAAGAGACCCAGTACTTC	CASSVRGSGKETQYF
TRBV6-5	TRBD1	NA	TRBJ1-5	TGTGCCAGCAGTTACTCGGACAGGCAGCCCCAGCATTTT	CASSYSDRQPQHF
TRBV5-1	TRBD1	few	TRBJ1-2	TGCGCCAGCAGTTTCACAGGGGGCGGCTATGGCTACACCTTC	CASSFTGGGYGYTF
TRBV11-2	TRBD2	NA	TRBJ2-2	TGTGCCAGCAGCTGGGGAGCGGGAGTATCCGGGGAGCTGTTTTTT	CASSWGAGVSGELFF
TRBV29-1	NA	NA	TRBJ1-2	TGCAGCGTTGAACAGGTGAAAGACTATGGCTACACCTTC	CSVEQVKDYGYTF
TRBV29-1	NA	NA	TRBJ2-3	TGCAGCGCGTCGGGGGCAAAAGGGGGAGCAGATACGCAGTATTTT	CSASGAKGGADTQYF
TRBV19	NA	NA	TRBJ2-1	TGTGCCAGTAATGGCAGGGGAGGCAATGAGCAGTTCTTC	CASNGRGGNEQFF
TRBV19	NA	once	TRBJ2-3	TGTGCCAGTAGTATGCGAGACGTCTCCCTCTATATGGATACGCAGTATTTT	CASSMRDVSLYMDTQYF
TRBV4-1	NA	once	TRBJ2-1	TGCGCCAGCAGCCAGGGGTTTACAACCCTCCATTACAACAATGAGCAGTTCTTC	CASSQGFTTLHYNNEQFF
TRBV7-3	TRBD1	NA	TRBJ1-1	TGTGCCAGCAGCTTAGGGGCGGGGACAGACACTGAAGCTTTCTTT	CASSLGAGTDTEAFF
TRBV28	NA	NA	TRBJ2-4	TGTGCCAGCAGCCCCCAGGGAGGGGGGGACTTGGGCAAAAACATTCAGTACTTC	CASSPQGGGDLGKNIQYF
TRBV7-9	NA	NA	TRBJ2-2	TGTGCCAGCAGCCCGATCACCGGGGAGCTGTTTTTT	CASSPITGELFF
TRBV9	NA	NA	TRBJ1-1	TGTGCCAGCAGCGTAGGTGCCATCATGAACACTGAAGCTTTCTTT	CASSVGAIMNTEAFF
TRBV20-1	NA	NA	TRBJ2-2	TGCAGTGCGATTGGAACCGGGGAGCTGTTTTTT	CSAIGTGELFF
TRBV27	TRBD1	NA	TRBJ1-2	TGTGCCAGCAGTCCCGGGACAGGGATCGGCGGCTACACCTTC	CASSPGTGIGGYTF
TRBV20-1	NA	NA	TRBJ1-2	TGCAGTGCTCCCCCCGCGTTTGGCTACACCTTC	CSAPPAFGYTF
TRBV11-2	TRBD2	NA	TRBJ2-1	TGTGCCAGCAGCTTAAGGGGGACTAGTGATGACGAGCAGTTCTTC	CASSLRGTSDDEQFF
TRBV27	NA	NA	TRBJ1-1	TGTGCCAGCAGTGCGGGGGTGAACACTGAAGCTTTCTTT	CASSAGVNTEAFF
TRBV5-1	NA	NA	TRBJ1-1	TGCGCCAGCAGCTTGATAGGGGATAACACTGAAGCTTTCTTT	CASSLIGDNTEAFF
TRBV28	TRBD2	NA	TRBJ2-1	TGTGCCAGCAGTCCGGGGACTAGCGGCAATGAGCAGTTCTTC	CASSPGTSGNEQFF
TRBV6-5	TRBD2	NA	TRBJ2-1	TGTGCCAGCAGTTCTTGGACTAGCGGGACCAATGAGCAGTTCTTC	CASSSWTSGTNEQFF
TRBV25-1	NA	NA	TRBJ2-1	TGTGCCAGCAGTGAATCCCCCGGGAGCGGTGAGCAGTTCTTC	CASSESPGSGEQFF
TRBV5-4	TRBD1	NA	TRBJ2-7	TGTGCCAGCACACCCTTTGACAGGGACGAGCAGTACTTC	CASTPFDRDEQYF
TRBV29-1	NA	NA	TRBJ1-2	TGCAGCGTTGAGACCTTTACGGCCTACTTC	CSVETFTAYF
TRBV4-3	TRBD1	NA	TRBJ1-5	TGCGCCAGCAGCCAAGGGCATACAGGGGGCAATCAGCCCCAGCATTTT	CASSQGHTGGNQPQHF